This T cell receptor (beta chain) was identified in a study of Graves' ophthalmopathy and Graves' hyperthyroidism (dated by TCRdb to the late 2010s). Context from the whole study: Peripheral blood was collected at initial diagnosis, before any treatment. TCR beta repertoire signatures were used to distinguish Graves' ophthalmopathy from Graves' hyperthyroidism and to predict progression to ophthalmopathy. In total, 135 blood samples were TCR-sequenced: some 40 ophthalmopathy, approximately 80 hyperthyroidism and roughly 17 hyperthyroidism-to-ophthalmopathy patients. To explore V-J signatures that separate ophthalmopathy from hyperthyroidism, a discovery set of around 97 patients was enrolled, consisting of 40 to 45 with ophthalmopathy and some 56 with stable hyperthyroidism. For independent validation, a separate cohort was made up of approximately 19 hyperthyroidism patients plus 17 patients who later progressed from hyperthyroidism to ophthalmopathy. In about six hyperthyroidism patients, the T-cell repertoire of thyroid tissue was compared with the T-cell repertoire of blood. Following sampling, methimazole starting at 30 mg daily was administered to hyperthyroidism patients, and high-dose intravenous methylprednisolone was administered to ophthalmopathy patients. The 90 to 100 discovery patients were randomly split 7:3 into training and test sets.

Hyperthyroidism was defined as stable when no progression to ophthalmopathy occurred within 18 months of follow-up. Hyperthyroidism patients were newly diagnosed, were aged 18 to 65 years, and had a disease duration under 2 months. Anyone with other autoimmune diseases, uncontrolled infections, pregnancy or lactation was excluded from the study. Clinical symptoms, serum thyroxine, TRAb, thyroid ultrasound and orbital computed tomography were used for diagnosis. Using Ficoll-Paque density gradient centrifugation, PBMCs were isolated from less than 13 ml of fresh peripheral blood. Total RNA was extracted using Trizol reagent, and RNA quality was checked on an Agilent 2100 Bioanalyzer. Overall results and qualifications from the work: In cross-validation, the 13-signature model distinguished ophthalmopathy from stable hyperthyroidism with 85% to 90% sensitivity and 81% to 83% specificity, and in the test set the corresponding values were roughly 80% and 76%. No statistical method was used to set the sample size in advance, and the investigators knew which group each participant was assigned to. In validation, the model predicted ophthalmopathy progression with more than 55% sensitivity and around 72% specificity; roughly eleven predicted patients were CT-confirmed with GO in a median of around 6 months. Among expanded thyroid clonotypes with frequency above 0.001, most also showed up in blood, which suggests that blood repertoires may reflect the thyroid immune response.

TCR beta CDR3 regions were amplified from RNA transcripts for repertoire sequencing. A first-round RT-PCR used HTBI primers with the Qiagen OneStep RT-PCR kit, followed by a second-round multiplex PCR, size selection and purification. Sequencing of the libraries was carried out on an Illumina HiSeq2000 in paired-end mode with 100 bp reads. The study's processing was this. SOAPnuke was used to process the reads, removing any read that contained adapters or uncalled bases, had a mean Phred below 15, or lacked an exact match to the constant primer or identifier. COPE v1.2.5 was used to merge high-quality paired reads. Clonotypes were defined as unique nucleotide sequences and were aligned to IMGT TRB V, D and J references using MiTCR v1.1. Only V-J combinations with frequency above 0.0001 were analysed, covering more than 99% of repertoires. A TCR clonal expansion and chaos score per V-J combination was defined as the ratio of F50 clonal expansion to chaos observed in the TCRdist matrix. Welch's t-statistics and random forest were used to narrow the features down to approximately 13 V-J combinations, which were then fed into a naive Bayes classifier. The Morisita-Horn index was used to measure how similar the thyroid and blood repertoires were. TCRdb ran its own pipeline on the public reads, namely fastp trimming at Q25 and MiXCR clone calling, and kept in-frame beta chains. Rows merge per CDR3 protein into single entries with the most common DNA and genes. It is TCRdb's table, rather than the study itself, that gives the V and J calls and clone size. Present in this sample are just over 600,000 distinct CDR3 sequences, about 24% of which were seen just once. Around 6.9% of the sample lies in the top ten.

To note about this clonotype: No cognate antigen has been identified for it. This may be a read error: a much more frequent sequence differs by one nucleotide.

The sequence was obtained from a woman between 18 and 30 years old with stable Graves' hyperthyroidism. Some clones in this sample may be carry-over from other donors' samples. Donor details come from another sample of the same person, matched by shared clones. The specimen was peripheral blood.

The CDR3 region has the sequence CSVEPSRITEACF. In nucleotides, the sequence is TGCAGCGTTGAGCCCTCTAGGATTACTGAAGCTTGCTTT. The rearrangement joined TRBV29-1 to TRBJ1-1, with no confidently assigned D gene. Per the germline V gene, SQVTM is the CDR1 and ANQGSEA is the CDR2. The CDR3, from cysteine to phenylalanine, totals 13 residues. Just the 39-base CDR3 DNA is kept, in frame starting at base 1.